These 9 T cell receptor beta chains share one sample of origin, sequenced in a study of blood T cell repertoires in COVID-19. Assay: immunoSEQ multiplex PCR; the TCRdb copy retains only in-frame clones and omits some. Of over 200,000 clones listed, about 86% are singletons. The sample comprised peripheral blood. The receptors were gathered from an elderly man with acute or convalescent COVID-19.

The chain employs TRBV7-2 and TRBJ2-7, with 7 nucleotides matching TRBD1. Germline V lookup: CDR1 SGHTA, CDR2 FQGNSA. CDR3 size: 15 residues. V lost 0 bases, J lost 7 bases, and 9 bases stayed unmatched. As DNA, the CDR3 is TGTGCCAGCAGCTTAGCGCCGCAGGGGGTAAGGGAGCAGTACTTC. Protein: CASSLAPQGVREQYF.

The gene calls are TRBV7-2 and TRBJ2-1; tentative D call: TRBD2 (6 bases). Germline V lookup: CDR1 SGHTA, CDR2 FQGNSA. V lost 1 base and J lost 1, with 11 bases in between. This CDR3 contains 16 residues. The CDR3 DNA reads TGTGCCAGCAGCTTAGGTGCGGGGACTTCCTACAATGAGCAGTTCTTC. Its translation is CASSLGAGTSYNEQFF.

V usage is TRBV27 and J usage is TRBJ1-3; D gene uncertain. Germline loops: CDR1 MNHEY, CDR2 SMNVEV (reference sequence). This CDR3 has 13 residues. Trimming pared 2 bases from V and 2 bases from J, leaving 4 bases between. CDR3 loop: CASSLQAGNTIYF. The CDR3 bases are TGTGCCAGCAGTTTACAGGCTGGAAACACCATATATTTT.

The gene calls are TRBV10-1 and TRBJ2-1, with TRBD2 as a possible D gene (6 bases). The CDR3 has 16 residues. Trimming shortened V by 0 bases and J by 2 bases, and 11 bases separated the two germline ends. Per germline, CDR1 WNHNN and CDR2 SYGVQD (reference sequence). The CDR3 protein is CASSESSGTPYNEQFF. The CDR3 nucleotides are TGCGCCAGCAGTGAGTCGTCGGGGACTCCCTACAATGAGCAGTTCTTC.

This CDR3 reads CASSTGTLNQPQHF. In DNA form, the CDR3 reads TGTGCCAGCAGCACCGGGACACTAAATCAGCCCCAGCATTTT. The chain recombines TRBV2 with TRBJ1-5; maybe TRBD1 (6 bases). The CDR3 consists of 14 residues. V lost 6 bases to trimming and J lost 4 bases, with 13 bases between them. The germline V gene encodes CDR1 SNHLY and CDR2 FYNNEI.

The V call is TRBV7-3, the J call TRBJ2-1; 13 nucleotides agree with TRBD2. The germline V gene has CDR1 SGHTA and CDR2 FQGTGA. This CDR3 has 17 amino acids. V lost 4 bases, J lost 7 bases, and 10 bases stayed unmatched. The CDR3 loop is CASSSPKPGLAGNEQFF. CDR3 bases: TGTGCCAGCAGCTCACCAAAACCGGGACTAGCGGGAAATGAGCAGTTCTTC.

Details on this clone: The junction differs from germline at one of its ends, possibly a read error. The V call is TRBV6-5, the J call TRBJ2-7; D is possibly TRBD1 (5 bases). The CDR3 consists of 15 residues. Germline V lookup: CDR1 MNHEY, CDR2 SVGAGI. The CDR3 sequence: CASSYSTAATYEQYF. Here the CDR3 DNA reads TGTGCCAGCAGCTACTCGACAGCCGCAACCTACGAGCAGTACTTC.

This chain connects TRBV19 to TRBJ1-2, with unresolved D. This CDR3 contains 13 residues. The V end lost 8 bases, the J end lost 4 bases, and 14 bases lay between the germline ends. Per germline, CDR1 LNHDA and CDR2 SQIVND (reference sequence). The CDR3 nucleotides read TGTGCCAGTGTCTTGCTCTCCGGCTATGGCTACACCTTC. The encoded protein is CASVLLSGYGYTF.

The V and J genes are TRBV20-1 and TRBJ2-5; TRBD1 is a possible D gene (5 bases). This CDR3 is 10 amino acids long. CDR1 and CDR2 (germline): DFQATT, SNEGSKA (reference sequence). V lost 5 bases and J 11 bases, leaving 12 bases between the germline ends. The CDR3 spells CSAPWSGQYF. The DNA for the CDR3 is TGCAGTGCTCCGTGGTCAGGGCAGTACTTC.